Below are 23 T cell receptor beta chains sequenced from a single sample in a study of cytomegalovirus exposure and HLA in healthy donors (dated by TCRdb to 2016 to 2017). The library was produced with the immunoSEQ multiplex PCR assay. For the multiplex PCR, a mixture combining 60 forward primers for TCR Vbeta segments and 13 reverse primers for TCR Jbeta segments was used. The source is immuneACCESS, and TCRdb retained only in-frame sequences with V and J called. Part of the clones is not carried over; for the studies checked, unresolved V genes explain less than half of this, and the remainder is unexplained. Across this sample there are some 200,000 clones, with roughly four fifths seen only once. The leading ten clones occupy over 5% of the sample. The material sequenced was PBMCs. The receptors were gathered from a woman aged 45-60 years in good health and CMV-seropositive.

J is TRBJ2-7 and V is TRBV11-2, with TRBD1 identical over 7 bases. V gave up 2 bases and J gave up 2 bases; unmatched junction bases: 6. The CDR3 contains 15 residues. From germline, CDR1 is SGHAT and CDR2 FQNNGV. The CDR3 nucleotides read TGTGCCAGCAGCTTAAAACAGGGGTTAACCTACGAGCAGTACTTC. It yields the protein CASSLKQGLTYEQYF.

J is TRBJ2-3 and V is TRBV5-1, with 8 bases identical to TRBD2. Germline V CDR1 and CDR2: SGHRS, YFSETQ. The CDR3 length is 15 residues. With V trimmed by 6 bases and J by 1 base, 7 bases remained unmatched. The DNA for the CDR3 is TGCGCCAGCACCGTCTTGACTAGCGGCACAGATACGCAGTATTTT. Translated: CASTVLTSGTDTQYF.

About this clone: The sample contains more than one DNA sequence encoding this CDR3. V is TRBV28 and J is TRBJ2-3; D unclear. Germline values: CDR1 MDHEN, CDR2 SYDVKM. V gave up 6 bases and J gave up 0 bases, with 7 bases separating them. CDR3 length equals 13 residues. This CDR3 is CASSPTSTDTQYF. CDR3 coding DNA: TGTGCCAGCAGCCCTACTAGCACAGATACGCAGTATTTT.

The chain carries TRBV7-9 and TRBJ1-5, with D perhaps matching TRBD1 (6 bases). Germline lookup yields CDR1 SEHNR and CDR2 FQNEAQ (reference sequence). V lost 6 bases, J lost 0 bases, and 9 bases lay in between. CDR3 length: 14 residues. CDR3 bases: TGTGCCAGCAGTTCCAGGGGTAGCAATCAGCCCCAGCATTTT. Protein product: CASSSRGSNQPQHF.

The chain is built from TRBV28 and TRBJ2-2; D may be TRBD1 (6 bases). The V and J ends lost 3 bases and 2 bases respectively, with 10 bases between them. The CDR3 is made up of 15 amino acids. The germline CDR1 and CDR2 sequences are MDHEN and SYDVKM. The CDR3 nucleotides read TGTGCCAGCAGTTTCGCAGGGGTAAACACCGGGGAGCTGTTTTTT. It specifies CASSFAGVNTGELFF.

This chain joins TRBV9 and TRBJ1-2; TRBD1 aligns across 10 bases. From germline, CDR1 is SGDLS and CDR2 YYNGEE. The CDR3 consists of 15 residues. After removal of 4 bases from V and 2 bases from J, the junction contained 5 bases not matched to a gene. The CDR3 sequence is CASSHDRGQNYGYTF. The CDR3 region has the DNA TGTGCCAGCAGCCACGACAGGGGGCAAAACTATGGCTACACCTTC. Filled out from reference TRBV9 and TRBJ1-2, the complete variable domain reads DSGVTQTPKHLITATGQRVTLRCSPRSGDLSVYWYQQSLDQGLQFLIQYYNGEERAKGNILERFSAQQFPDLHSELNLSSLELGDSALYFCASSHDRGQNYGYTFGSGTRLTVV.

The V gene is TRBV28, the J gene TRBJ2-5; TRBD2 agrees at 10 bases. The CDR3 has 15 amino acids. Trimming took 5 bases from V and 4 from J; bases not matched to a gene: 7. In germline, CDR1 is MDHEN, CDR2 SYDVKM. CDR3 bases: TGTGCCAGCAGTACCCAAGCGGGGGGGCTAGAGACCCAGTACTTC. It specifies CASSTQAGGLETQYF.

V and J are TRBV5-4 and TRBJ1-2; no definite D call. The CDR3 extends over 13 amino acids. Germline V gene lookup returns CDR1 SGHNT and CDR2 YYREEE (reference sequence). Trimming pared 4 bases from V and 7 bases from J, leaving 14 bases between. The CDR3 is CASSNTTSGGYTF. In DNA form, the CDR3 reads TGTGCCAGCAGCAATACAACCTCTGGTGGCTACACCTTC.

This sequence joins TRBV5-1 and TRBJ2-5, with 9 bases identical to TRBD2. The germline V gene encodes CDR1 SGHRS and CDR2 YFSETQ. The junction had 8 bases not matched to a gene; V was cut back by 4 bases and J by 4 bases. The CDR3 totals 15 residues. This CDR3 reads CASSNIAGAGETQYF. The DNA for the CDR3 is TGCGCCAGCAGCAACATAGCGGGAGCGGGAGAGACCCAGTACTTC.

This CDR3 is CASSYTLGGNEKLFF. DNA for the CDR3: TGTGCCAGCAGTTACACTCTCGGGGGGAACGAAAAACTGTTTTTT. The chain has TRBV6-6 and TRBJ1-4, with D possibly matching TRBD1 (5 bases). Germline CDR1 MNHNY, CDR2 SVGAGI (reference sequence). This CDR3 has 15 residues. Trimming removed 2 bases at V and 8 bases at J, with 15 bases between.

This clone showed up just a few times. The chain joins TRBV19 to TRBJ1-5; no definite D call. This CDR3 contains 17 residues. V shed 8 bases and J shed 0 bases, with 20 bases lying between them. Germline assignment: CDR1 LNHDA and CDR2 SQIVND (reference sequence). The CDR3 nucleotides are TGTGCCAGTGGTCCACGGAGTGGCCTAAATAGCAATCAGCCCCAGCATTTT. Protein: CASGPRSGLNSNQPQHF.

The V gene is TRBV10-3, the J gene TRBJ1-1; 7 bases agree with TRBD1. After removal of 6 bases from V and 3 bases from J, the junction contained 1 base not matched to a gene. Germline values: CDR1 ENHRY, CDR2 SYGVKD. The CDR3 covers 12 residues. The CDR3 sequence: CAISQGDTEAFF. The CDR3 DNA follows: TGTGCCATCAGCCAGGGGGACACTGAAGCTTTCTTT.

This clone was recorded once. The chain links TRBV5-1 to TRBJ1-2, with a possible D match to TRBD1 (6 bases). Trimming removed 0 bases at V and 3 bases at J, with 12 bases between. The V gene's germline CDR1 is SGHRS and CDR2 YFSETQ. The CDR3 sequence is 15 residues long. CDR3 residues: CASSLGGTSDYGYTF. CDR3 nucleotides: TGCGCCAGCAGCTTGGGGGGGACATCGGACTATGGCTACACCTTC.

The rearrangement links TRBV11-2 to TRBJ2-7; no firm D call. Deletions cut 2 bases from V and 0 bases from J, with 14 bases between. This CDR3 contains 16 residues. From germline, CDR1 is SGHAT and CDR2 FQNNGV. This CDR3 is CASSLIPRISSYEQYF. CDR3 DNA sequence: TGTGCCAGCAGCTTAATCCCGAGGATTAGCTCCTACGAGCAGTACTTC.

This chain joins TRBV5-1 and TRBJ1-4; no reliable D call. V shed 0 bases and J shed 0 bases, with 6 bases lying between them. The CDR3 loop spans 15 amino acids. CDR1 SGHRS and CDR2 YFSETQ come from the germline V gene. CDR3 sequence (DNA): TGCGCCAGCAGCTTGGATGGAGCAACTAATGAAAAACTGTTTTTT. The encoded protein is CASSLDGATNEKLFF.

The chain has TRBV5-4 and TRBJ2-1; 9 nucleotides align to TRBD1. This CDR3 has 17 amino acids. With V trimmed by 4 bases and J by 10 bases, 18 bases remained unmatched. Germline CDR1 is SGHNT and CDR2 is YYREEE (reference sequence). This CDR3 reads CASSPRGRTGVIEEQFF. The CDR3 DNA is TGTGCCAGCAGCCCGAGGGGTAGGACAGGGGTAATTGAGGAGCAGTTCTTC.

The chain employs TRBV19 and TRBJ1-4; no clear D. Trimming removed 2 bases from V and 12 bases from J, with 16 bases in between. The CDR3 is 14 amino acids. CDR1 and CDR2 (germline): LNHDA, SQIVND (reference sequence). The CDR3 is CASSIQSGRNELFF. The CDR3 nucleotides are TGTGCCAGTAGTATACAGTCCGGGAGGAATGAACTGTTTTTT.

This chain links TRBV2 with TRBJ2-5, with 10 bases identical to TRBD1. Looked up from germline, CDR1 is SNHLY and CDR2 is FYNNEI. With V trimmed by 6 bases and J by 4 bases, 2 bases remained unmatched. The CDR3 runs 13 residues. The CDR3: CASRDRGTETQYF. CDR3 sequence (DNA): TGTGCCAGCAGGGACAGGGGGACAGAGACCCAGTACTTC.

This clone occurred a few times. This chain links TRBV5-1 with TRBJ2-3; D remains unclear. This CDR3 region has 15 residues. The V gene's germline CDR1 is SGHRS and CDR2 YFSETQ. Trimming removed 4 bases at V and 0 bases at J, with 12 bases between. Here the CDR3 DNA reads TGCGCCAGCAGCCCCCCCTCACTTAGCACAGATACGCAGTATTTT. Translated: CASSPPSLSTDTQYF.

This clone was picked up a small number of times. The chain joins TRBV7-9 to TRBJ1-2, with D possibly matching TRBD1 (6 bases). The length of the CDR3 is 13 residues. Trimming stripped 3 bases from V and 5 bases from J, with 10 bases between. The germline gives CDR1 SEHNR, CDR2 FQNEAQ (reference sequence). CDR3 DNA sequence: TGTGCCAGCAGCTTGGTAACAGGGTATGGCTACACCTTC. It translates to CASSLVTGYGYTF.

The chain links TRBV9 to TRBJ1-4; D may be TRBD1 (5 bases). CDR1 is SGDLS, CDR2 YYNGEE, per germline. The CDR3 sequence is 14 residues long. The V gene lost 4 bases and the J gene lost 6 bases, with 13 bases spanning the gap. CDR3 DNA: TGTGCCAGCAGCCCCCCAGGGAAAGATGAAAAACTGTTTTTT. Protein: CASSPPGKDEKLFF. Drawing the rest from reference TRBV9 and TRBJ1-4, the complete variable domain is DSGVTQTPKHLITATGQRVTLRCSPRSGDLSVYWYQQSLDQGLQFLIQYYNGEERAKGNILERFSAQQFPDLHSELNLSSLELGDSALYFCASSPPGKDEKLFFGSGTQLSVL.

This chain connects TRBV27 to TRBJ2-5; 11 positions agree with TRBD2. The CDR3 extends over 15 amino acids. Unmatched junction bases numbered 2, after V lost 5 bases and J lost 0 bases. Germline CDR1 MNHEY, CDR2 SMNVEV (reference sequence). DNA for the CDR3: TGTGCCAGCAGTCCGGGACTAGCGGACCAAGAGACCCAGTACTTC. It encodes CASSPGLADQETQYF.

V and J are TRBV18 and TRBJ1-1, with D perhaps TRBD1 (5 bases). CDR1 is KGHSH, CDR2 LQKENI, per germline. With 0 bases removed from V and 5 bases from J, the gap between germline ends came to 7 bases. The CDR3 consists of 13 residues. CDR3 sequence reads: CASSPPGRTEAFF. CDR3 DNA: TGTGCCAGCTCACCACCGGGGCGGACTGAAGCTTTCTTT.